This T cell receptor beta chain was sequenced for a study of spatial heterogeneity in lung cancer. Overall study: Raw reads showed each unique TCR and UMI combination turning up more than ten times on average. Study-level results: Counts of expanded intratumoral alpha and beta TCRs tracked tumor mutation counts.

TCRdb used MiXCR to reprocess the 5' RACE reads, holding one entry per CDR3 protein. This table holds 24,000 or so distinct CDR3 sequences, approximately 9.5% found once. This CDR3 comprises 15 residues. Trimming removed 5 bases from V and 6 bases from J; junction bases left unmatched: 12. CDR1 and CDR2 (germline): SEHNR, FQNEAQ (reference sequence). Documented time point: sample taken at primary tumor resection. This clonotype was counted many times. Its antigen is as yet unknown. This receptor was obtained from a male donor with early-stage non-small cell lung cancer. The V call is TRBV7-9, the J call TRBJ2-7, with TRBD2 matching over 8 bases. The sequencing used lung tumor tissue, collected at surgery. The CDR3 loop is CASSPSGTSSAEQYF. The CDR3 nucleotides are TGTGCCAGCAGCCCTTCCGGGACTAGTAGTGCCGAGCAGTACTTC.